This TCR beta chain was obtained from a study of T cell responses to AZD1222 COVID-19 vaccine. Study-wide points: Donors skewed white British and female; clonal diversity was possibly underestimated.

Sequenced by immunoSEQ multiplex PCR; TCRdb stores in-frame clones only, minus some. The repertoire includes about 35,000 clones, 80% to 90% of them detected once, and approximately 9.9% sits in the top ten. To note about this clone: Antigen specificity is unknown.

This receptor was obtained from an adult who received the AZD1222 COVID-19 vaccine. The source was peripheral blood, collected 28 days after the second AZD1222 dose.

The CDR3 sequence: CASSLAQGGELFF. The CDR3 nucleotides are TGTGCCAGCAGCTTAGCGCAAGGCGGGGAGCTGTTTTTT. The chain joins TRBV7-9 to TRBJ2-2; D remains unclear. V lost 0 bases and J 7 bases, leaving 6 bases between the germline ends. This CDR3 region has 13 residues. Germline assignment: CDR1 SEHNR and CDR2 FQNEAQ (reference sequence).